Here is one T cell receptor (beta chain) with its context. The antigen is undetermined. Per the germline V gene, CDR1 is SEHNR and CDR2 is FQNEAQ (reference sequence). This CDR3 is built from 16 residues. V lost 5 bases and J lost 3, with 17 bases in between. The record originates from a study of CD8 T cells in ankylosing spondylitis. Study-wide results and caveats: From matched ankylosing spondylitis synovial fluid, disease-linked clones were reportedly recovered at significantly enriched levels.

By quantitative 5'-RACE with molecular barcodes, the TCR beta libraries were made. TCRdb independently ran MiXCR on the 5' RACE reads; one entry per CDR3 protein. The sample carries more than 150,000 distinct CDR3 sequences, more than 10% recorded once. The V call is TRBV7-9, the J call TRBJ2-1; the D gene is possibly TRBD2 (6 bases). Sequenced sample: blood, either unsorted or a sorted T cell fraction (not recorded which). The receptor comes from a male donor with ankylosing spondylitis or in good health (not recorded which). CDR3 DNA sequence: TGTGCCAGCAGCCCCCCGGGACTTAGCTTCTACAATGAGCAGTTCTTC. As protein: CASSPPGLSFYNEQFF.